One T cell receptor beta chain is described in this entry. The target antigen is unknown. V dropped 5 bases and J dropped 4 bases, with 20 bases sitting between them. Germline loops: CDR1 SEHNR, CDR2 FQNEAQ (reference sequence). The length of the CDR3 is 16 residues. The PCR had 60 Vbeta and 13 Jbeta primers. Produced via immunoSEQ multiplex PCR; TCRdb's table is partial and in-frame only. The table lists 150,000 or so clones, nearly 70% of them singletons, with roughly a tenth in the top ten. Donors sampled were nominally healthy, though unrecorded immune exposures were likely. The data originate from a study of cytomegalovirus exposure and HLA in healthy donors. Turning to the study itself: The 100 million to 140 million unique TCR beta sequences, from 150 million to 200 million T cells, were found by an earlier analysis.

General study points: Researchers counted 150 to 200 TCR beta chains as cytomegalovirus-associated.

This chain connects TRBV7-9 to TRBJ1-2, with D maybe TRBD1 (6 bases). The sequenced sample was PBMCs. This clonotype originated in a young man in good health and CMV-seropositive. The CDR3 coding sequence is TGTGCCAGCAGCCTATTTTTGGGGGCGACTATCTATGGCTACACCTTC. It yields the protein CASSLFLGATIYGYTF.